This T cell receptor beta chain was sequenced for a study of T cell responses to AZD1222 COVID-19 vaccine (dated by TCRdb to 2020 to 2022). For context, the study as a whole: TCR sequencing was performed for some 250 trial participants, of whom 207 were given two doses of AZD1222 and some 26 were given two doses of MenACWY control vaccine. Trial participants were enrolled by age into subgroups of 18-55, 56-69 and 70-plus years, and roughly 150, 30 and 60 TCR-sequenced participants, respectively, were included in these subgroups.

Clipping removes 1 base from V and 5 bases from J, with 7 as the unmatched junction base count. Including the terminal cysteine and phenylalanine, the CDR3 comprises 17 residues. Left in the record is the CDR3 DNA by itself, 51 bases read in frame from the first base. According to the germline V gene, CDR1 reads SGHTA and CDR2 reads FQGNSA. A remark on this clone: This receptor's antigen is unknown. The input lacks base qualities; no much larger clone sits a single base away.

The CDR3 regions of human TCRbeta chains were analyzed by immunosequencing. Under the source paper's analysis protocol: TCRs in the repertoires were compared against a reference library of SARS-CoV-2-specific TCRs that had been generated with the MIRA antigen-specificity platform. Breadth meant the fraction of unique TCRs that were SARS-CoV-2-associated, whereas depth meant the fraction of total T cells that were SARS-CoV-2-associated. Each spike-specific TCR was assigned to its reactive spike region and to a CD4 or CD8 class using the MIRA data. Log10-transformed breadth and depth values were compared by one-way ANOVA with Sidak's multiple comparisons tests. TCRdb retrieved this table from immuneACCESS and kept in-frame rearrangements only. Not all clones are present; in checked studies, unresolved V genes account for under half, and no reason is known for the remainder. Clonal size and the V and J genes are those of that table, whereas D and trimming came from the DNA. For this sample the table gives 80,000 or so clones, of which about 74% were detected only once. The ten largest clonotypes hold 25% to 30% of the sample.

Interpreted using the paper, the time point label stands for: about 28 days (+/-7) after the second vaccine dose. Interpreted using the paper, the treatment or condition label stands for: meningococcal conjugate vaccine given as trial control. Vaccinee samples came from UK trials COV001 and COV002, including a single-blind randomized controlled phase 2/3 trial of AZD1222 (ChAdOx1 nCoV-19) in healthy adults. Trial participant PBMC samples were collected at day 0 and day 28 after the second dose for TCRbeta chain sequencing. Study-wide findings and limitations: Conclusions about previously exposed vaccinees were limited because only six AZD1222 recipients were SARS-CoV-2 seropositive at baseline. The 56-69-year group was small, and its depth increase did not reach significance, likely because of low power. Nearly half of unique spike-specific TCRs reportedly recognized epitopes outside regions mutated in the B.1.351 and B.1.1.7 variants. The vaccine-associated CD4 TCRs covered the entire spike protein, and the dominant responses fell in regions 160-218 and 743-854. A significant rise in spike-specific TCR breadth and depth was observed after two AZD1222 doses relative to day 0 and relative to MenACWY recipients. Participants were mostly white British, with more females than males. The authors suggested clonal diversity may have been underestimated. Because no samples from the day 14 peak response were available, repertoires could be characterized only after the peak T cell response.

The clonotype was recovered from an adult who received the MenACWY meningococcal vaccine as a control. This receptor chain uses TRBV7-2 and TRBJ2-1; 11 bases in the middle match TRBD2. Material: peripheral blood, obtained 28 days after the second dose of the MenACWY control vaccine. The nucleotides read TGTGCCAGCAGCTTAGGTTCTGGGACTAGCGGTAACAATGAGCAGTTCTTC. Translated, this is CASSLGSGTSGNNEQFF. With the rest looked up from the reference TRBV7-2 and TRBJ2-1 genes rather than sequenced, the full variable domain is GAGVSQSPSNKVTEKGKDVELRCDPISGHTALYWYRQSLGQGLEFLIYFQGNSAPDKSGLPSDRFSAERTGGSVSTLTIQRTQQEDSAVYLCASSLGSGTSGNNEQFFGPGTRLTVL.